A single sample is the source of the 25 T cell receptor beta chains below, sequenced in a study of shared clonotypes between healthy human individuals. Repertoires were generated with immunoSEQ multiplex PCR, while TCRdb's copy carries only in-frame clones and drops some. The table has 2 million to 2.5 million clones, approximately 95% seen once. The sample taken for sequencing was naive CD4+ T cells from PBMCs. Described subset: CD45RA+ positively selected. The receptors were sampled from a man aged 18 to 30 in good health. Some clones in this sample may be carry-over from other donors' samples.

The chain has TRBV9 and TRBJ2-3, with 8 bases aligning to TRBD2. V trimming: 4 bases; J trimming: 2 bases; junction bases outside the gene matches: 9. The CDR3 sequence is 16 residues long. Germline V lookup: CDR1 SGDLS, CDR2 YYNGEE. This chain's CDR3 is CASSSRTSSLTDTQYF. In DNA form, the CDR3 reads TGTGCCAGCAGCTCACGGACTAGCTCCCTCACAGATACGCAGTATTTT.

V gene TRBV2 combines with J gene TRBJ1-5; the D is unclear. Deletions cut 7 bases from V and 0 bases from J, with 10 bases between. In germline, CDR1 is SNHLY, CDR2 FYNNEI. This CDR3 is built from 14 residues. The CDR3 nucleotides read TGTGCCAGCATGGAAGGAAATAGCAATCAGCCCCAGCATTTT. It codes for CASMEGNSNQPQHF.

Concerning this clone: This CDR3 is also generated by other DNA sequences in the sample. The genes are TRBV11-3 and TRBJ2-5, with a possible D match to TRBD1 (5 bases). The CDR3 length is 13 residues. V lost 5 bases and J lost 7, with 14 bases in between. Germline V CDR1 and CDR2: SGHNT, YENEEA. Here the CDR3 DNA reads TGTGCCAGCAGCCTAGGGGTTAGTGGGACCCAGTACTTC. It codes for CASSLGVSGTQYF.

The V and J genes are TRBV9 and TRBJ1-3, with D perhaps TRBD1 (5 bases). This CDR3 has 16 amino acids. CDR1 SGDLS and CDR2 YYNGEE come from the germline V gene. Trimming took off 3 bases at V and 1 base at J, with 14 bases between the two ends. CDR3 sequence reads: CASSAGRVGSGNTIYF. The CDR3 DNA reads as TGTGCCAGCAGCGCAGGGAGGGTGGGGTCTGGAAACACCATATATTTT.

On this clone itself: The sample contains more than one DNA sequence encoding this CDR3. The V gene is TRBV20-1, the J gene TRBJ2-3; D is uncertain. This CDR3 region has 10 residues. The V end lost 6 bases, the J end lost 4 bases, and 5 bases lay between the germline ends. The germline gives CDR1 DFQATT, CDR2 SNEGSKA (reference sequence). The CDR3 DNA follows: TGCAGTGCCCGTTCAGATACGCAGTATTTT. This sequence encodes CSARSDTQYF.

This sequence joins TRBV5-1 and TRBJ2-1, with 9 bases matching TRBD2. CDR1 and CDR2 from the germline V gene are SGHRS and YFSETQ. This CDR3 comprises 15 residues. Germline trimming cut 3 bases from V and 10 bases from J; bases unmatched to any gene: 11. The CDR3 is CASSSGTSPSEEQFF. CDR3 DNA: TGCGCCAGCAGCTCCGGGACTAGCCCCTCGGAGGAGCAGTTCTTC.

The chain carries TRBV28 and TRBJ1-6, with 8 bases that match TRBD1. V shed 3 bases, J shed 14 bases, and the junction held 9 bases outside the gene matches. Germline V gene data show CDR1 as MDHEN and CDR2 as SYDVKM. This CDR3 has 14 amino acids. In nucleotides, the CDR3 is TGTGCCAGCAGTTTGGAGACAGGGGCCTACGCCCTCCACTTT. It translates to CASSLETGAYALHF. Based on the CDR3 plus reference TRBV28 and TRBJ1-6, the full variable domain is DVKVTQSSRYLVKRTGEKVFLECVQDMDHENMFWYRQDPGLGLRLIYFSYDVKMKEKGDIPEGYSVSREKKERFSLILESASTNQTSMYLCASSLETGAYALHFGNGTRLTVT.

The sample holds a few counts of this clone. The V and J genes are TRBV5-1 and TRBJ1-2, with TRBD1 matching over 8 bases. From germline, CDR1 is SGHRS and CDR2 YFSETQ. The CDR3 runs to 14 residues. J gave up 4 bases and V 4 bases, and 6 bases lay outside the gene matches. The CDR3 spells CASSQTGEAYGYTF. For the CDR3, the DNA is TGCGCCAGCAGCCAGACAGGGGAGGCCTATGGCTACACCTTC.

The chain combines TRBV28 with TRBJ1-4; D not certain. The CDR3 has 11 amino acids. Germline V gene data show CDR1 as MDHEN and CDR2 as SYDVKM. The germline V and J ends were trimmed by 6 bases and 10 bases, with 9 bases remaining between them. CDR3: CASSKQGKLFF. CDR3 sequence (DNA): TGTGCCAGCAGCAAACAAGGAAAACTGTTTTTT.

This clone was counted a single time. The gene calls are TRBV5-6 and TRBJ2-1, with D possibly being TRBD2 (5 bases). Trimming left V 4 bases short and J 4 bases short, with 12 bases between. CDR1 and CDR2 from the germline V gene are SGHDT and YYEEEE. This CDR3 contains 14 residues. Here the CDR3 DNA reads TGTGCCAGCAGCGGGAGAGGTCAATACAATGAGCAGTTCTTC. It translates to CASSGRGQYNEQFF.

This clone was seen only once. The chain recombines TRBV28 with TRBJ2-2; D not resolved. In germline, CDR1 is MDHEN, CDR2 SYDVKM. The CDR3 runs 12 residues. The V end was cut by 7 bases, the J end by 4 bases, with 7 bases between. The chain's CDR3 is CASTLTTGELFF. CDR3 DNA sequence: TGTGCCAGCACCCTGACCACCGGGGAGCTGTTTTTT.

The chain's CDR3 is CASSPRGSGTYNEQFF. In DNA form, the CDR3 reads TGTGCCAGCAGCCCCCGTGGTAGCGGGACGTACAATGAGCAGTTCTTC. This chain links TRBV6-4 with TRBJ2-1, with TRBD2 matching 8 bases. Germline V gene lookup returns CDR1 MRHNA and CDR2 SNTAGT. Trimming cost V 6 bases and J 4 bases; bases outside gene matches: 11. The CDR3 has 16 amino acids.

V usage is TRBV28 and J usage is TRBJ1-3; 8 bases are shared with TRBD1. The junction had 6 bases not matched to a gene; V was cut back by 2 bases and J by 6 bases. Germline CDR1 and CDR2: MDHEN and SYDVKM. The CDR3 is made up of 15 amino acids. CDR3 residues: CASSLGDRRINTIYF. DNA of the CDR3: TGTGCCAGCAGTTTAGGGGACAGGAGGATAAACACCATATATTTT.

This rearrangement joins TRBV18 to TRBJ1-5, with 8 positions matching TRBD1. CDR3 length equals 15 residues. V shed 3 bases and J 4 bases; nucleotides not matched to a gene: 5. Germline values: CDR1 KGHSH, CDR2 LQKENI. The CDR3 DNA sequence: TGTGCCAGCTCACCTCAGGACAGGGAAAATCAGCCCCAGCATTTT. Protein product: CASSPQDRENQPQHF.

The CDR3 reads CASSFGARNTEAFF. The CDR3 nucleotides are TGTGCCAGCAGTTTTGGGGCGAGGAACACTGAAGCTTTCTTT. The V call is TRBV28, the J call TRBJ1-1, with a tentative D call TRBD1 (5 bases). The CDR3 extends over 14 amino acids. With 3 bases removed from V and 1 base from J, the gap between germline ends came to 9 bases. Germline V gene sequence: CDR1 MDHEN, CDR2 SYDVKM. Drawing the rest from reference TRBV28 and TRBJ1-1, the complete variable domain is DVKVTQSSRYLVKRTGEKVFLECVQDMDHENMFWYRQDPGLGLRLIYFSYDVKMKEKGDIPEGYSVSREKKERFSLILESASTNQTSMYLCASSFGARNTEAFFGQGTRLTVV.

The chain employs TRBV6-4 and TRBJ1-5, with D uncertain. Germline CDR1 and CDR2: MRHNA and SNTAGT. V was pared by 4 bases and J by 10 bases, with 11 bases between. The CDR3 has 12 residues. The DNA for the CDR3 is TGTGCCAGCAGTGGGAGGGCAAAACCCCAGCATTTT. It yields the protein CASSGRAKPQHF.

Note on this clone: This specimen includes other DNA sequences encoding the same CDR3. The V call is TRBV14, the J call TRBJ2-5; no definite D call. Trimming removed 1 base from V and 4 bases from J, with 7 bases in between. CDR1 SGHDN and CDR2 FVKESK come from the germline V gene. The CDR3 length is 13 residues. DNA for the CDR3: TGTGCCAGCAGCCAAGGTGTCCGAGAGACCCAGTACTTC. Translating it yields CASSQGVRETQYF.

As to this clone: The same CDR3 arises from other DNA sequences in this sample as well. The chain carries TRBV18 and TRBJ2-3; D is ambiguous. Germline-derived CDR1 and CDR2 are KGHSH and LQKENI. V dropped 2 bases and J dropped 6 bases, with 6 bases sitting between them. The CDR3 is made up of 12 amino acids. In DNA form, the CDR3 reads TGTGCCAGCTCACCATCTGAGGATACGCAGTATTTT. Its protein is CASSPSEDTQYF.

The chain carries TRBV5-1 and TRBJ1-1; D not certain. The CDR3 loop spans 13 amino acids. Germline V gene data show CDR1 as SGHRS and CDR2 as YFSETQ. V lost 5 bases and J 10 bases, leaving 18 bases between the germline ends. The CDR3 sequence: CASSWVGGEGAFF. The CDR3 DNA follows: TGCGCCAGCAGTTGGGTAGGCGGCGAGGGAGCTTTCTTT.

CDR3: CAISDSLPLSATDTQYF. The CDR3 DNA reads TGTGCCATCAGTGACAGTCTACCCCTCTCGGCCACAGATACGCAGTATTTT. V gene TRBV10-3 combines with J gene TRBJ2-3; D remains unclear. V gave up 3 bases and J gave up 2 bases, with 18 bases separating them. The CDR3 has 17 amino acids. CDR1 and CDR2 (germline): ENHRY, SYGVKD.

This clone occurred a few times. Other DNA variants within this sample encode the same CDR3. CDR3 coding DNA: TGTGCCTGGAGTACCGGCTCTGGAAACACCATATATTTT. The encoded protein is CAWSTGSGNTIYF. V and J are TRBV30 and TRBJ1-3; unclear D gene. The CDR3 has 13 amino acids. The germline V and J ends were trimmed by 2 bases and 0 bases, with 5 bases remaining between them. Looked up from germline, CDR1 is GTSNPN and CDR2 is SVGIG (reference sequence).

The chain is built from TRBV19 and TRBJ2-1; 7 bases line up with TRBD2. From germline, CDR1 is LNHDA and CDR2 SQIVND (reference sequence). The CDR3 length is 18 residues. The trim removed 5 bases at V and 0 bases at J, leaving 13 bases unmatched. CDR3 DNA sequence: TGTGCCAGTAGTCCTCACATCAAACTAGCGAGCTCCTACAATGAGCAGTTCTTC. It is translated as CASSPHIKLASSYNEQFF.

The chain recombines TRBV7-2 with TRBJ2-5; TRBD2 aligns across 10 bases. V lost 5 bases and J lost 2; bases outside the gene matches: 5. Germline V gene sequence: CDR1 SGHTA, CDR2 FQGNSA. This CDR3 is built from 15 residues. CDR3 DNA: TGTGCCAGCAGCCTTCAGACTAGCGGGCAAGAGACCCAGTACTTC. Amino acids: CASSLQTSGQETQYF.

The J gene is TRBJ2-2, the V gene TRBV5-1; 10 bases map to TRBD2. J lost 3 bases, V lost 4 bases, and 3 bases had no gene match. The CDR3 contains 15 residues. Per the germline V gene, CDR1 is SGHRS and CDR2 is YFSETQ. The CDR3 region has the DNA TGCGCCAGCAGCGTTCTAGCGGGAGACACCGGGGAGCTGTTTTTT. Its translation is CASSVLAGDTGELFF.

The genes are TRBV5-1 and TRBJ1-3, with 8 bases aligning to TRBD1. The CDR3 contains 16 residues. The junction had 3 bases not matched to a gene; V was cut back by 0 bases and J by 1 base. Looked up from germline, CDR1 is SGHRS and CDR2 is YFSETQ. DNA for the CDR3: TGCGCCAGCAGCTTGGACAGGGGGGGTTCTGGAAACACCATATATTTT. This codes for CASSLDRGGSGNTIYF.